Listed here are 27 T cell receptor beta chains from one sample, sequenced in a study of blood T cell repertoires in COVID-19. Only in-frame clones appear in the TCRdb table, and some are missing; sequencing was by immunoSEQ multiplex PCR. The repertoire holds some 220,000 clones, with about 79% as singletons. The sequencing input was PBMCs or T cells enriched from blood (not recorded which). These receptor sequences come from a woman in her forties with acute COVID-19.

About this clone itself: The junction differs from germline at one of its ends, possibly a read error. The J gene is TRBJ2-7, the V gene TRBV11-2, with TRBD2 as a possible D gene (5 bases). The length of the CDR3 is 14 residues. Germline CDR1 reads SGHAT; CDR2 reads FQNNGV. The CDR3 DNA sequence: TGTGCCAGCAGCGTAGACTACCAATCCTACGAGCAGTACTTC. Amino acid sequence: CASSVDYQSYEQYF.

V usage is TRBV9 and J usage is TRBJ2-5; D is ambiguous. Germline assignment: CDR1 SGDLS and CDR2 YYNGEE. There are 14 residues in the CDR3. Trimming pared 4 bases from V and 1 base from J, leaving 11 bases between. The CDR3 coding sequence is TGTGCCAGCAGCCCCGCGGCCGGCCAAGAGACCCAGTACTTC. It translates to CASSPAAGQETQYF.

The CDR3 loop reads CASSSSRAEQYF. DNA of the CDR3: TGTGCCAGCTCATCGTCGAGGGCCGAGCAGTACTTC. The chain combines TRBV18 with TRBJ2-7; possibly TRBD2 for D (5 bases). The CDR3 is 12 residues long. Looked up from germline, CDR1 is KGHSH and CDR2 is LQKENI. V lost 5 bases and J lost 6, with 11 bases in between.

This clone has a handful of counts. Other DNA sequences in this specimen translate into the identical CDR3. V is TRBV12-3 or TRBV12-4 and J is TRBJ1-5; possible D gene TRBD1, 6 bases. Trimming took off 6 bases at V and 4 bases at J, with 10 bases between the two ends. This CDR3 is 13 amino acids long. This chain's CDR3 is CASSPQGNQPQHF. CDR3 DNA: TGTGCCAGCAGCCCACAGGGAAATCAGCCCCAGCATTTT.

The chain has TRBV4-2 and TRBJ1-4; TRBD1 matches at 10 bases. Germline-derived CDR1 and CDR2 are LGHNA and YNFKEQ. CDR3 length: 15 amino acids. V shed 1 base and J 8 bases; nucleotides not matched to a gene: 4. The CDR3: CASSQGQGATEKLFF. Written as DNA, the CDR3 is TGTGCCAGCAGCCAAGGACAGGGGGCTACCGAAAAACTGTTTTTT.

This chain uses TRBV27 with TRBJ1-5; no definite D call. The CDR3 is 13 residues long. V was cut by 2 bases and J by 4 bases, with 6 bases left in between. The germline V gene has CDR1 MNHEY and CDR2 SMNVEV (reference sequence). The DNA of the CDR3 is TGTGCCAGCAGTTTAGCAGTGAATCAGCCCCAGCATTTT. The encoded protein is CASSLAVNQPQHF.

The J gene is TRBJ1-2, the V gene TRBV30; D unresolved. CDR1 GTSNPN and CDR2 SVGIG come from the germline V gene (reference sequence). The CDR3 extends over 11 amino acids. The V and J ends lost 6 bases and 8 bases respectively, with 13 bases between them. The CDR3 DNA reads TGTGCCTGCCGTGGTCCGAGAGGCTACACCTTC. It translates to CACRGPRGYTF.

The rearrangement uses TRBV14 and TRBJ2-1; 14 positions match TRBD2. This CDR3 has 17 residues. The germline gives CDR1 SGHDN, CDR2 FVKESK. Trimming cost V 2 bases and J 9 bases; bases outside gene matches: 9. The DNA of the CDR3 is TGTGCCAGCAGCCAACATTCCGGGACTAGCGGGAGAGGTGAGCAGTTCTTC. Translation gives CASSQHSGTSGRGEQFF.

The V and J genes are TRBV19 and TRBJ1-1; 7 nucleotides agree with TRBD1. After removal of 10 bases from V and 6 bases from J, the junction contained 14 bases not matched to a gene. In germline, CDR1 is LNHDA, CDR2 SQIVND (reference sequence). CDR3 length: 14 residues. CDR3 bases: TGTGCCACCAGTAACCTCCAGGGGGTCTCTGAAGCTTTCTTT. Translating gives CATSNLQGVSEAFF.

This chain uses TRBV19 with TRBJ2-5; 8 nucleotides match TRBD2. Unmatched junction bases numbered 7, after V lost 4 bases and J lost 6 bases. Germline assignment: CDR1 LNHDA and CDR2 SQIVND (reference sequence). The CDR3 has 14 amino acids. The CDR3 here is CASSTSGSGKTQYF. Here the CDR3 DNA reads TGTGCCAGTAGTACAAGCGGGAGCGGGAAGACCCAGTACTTC.

This chain links TRBV6-5 with TRBJ1-5, with D maybe TRBD1 (6 bases). Germline values: CDR1 MNHEY, CDR2 SVGAGI. The CDR3 is 15 residues long. Trimming removed 8 bases from V and 2 bases from J, with 16 bases in between. Here the CDR3 DNA reads TGTGCCAGCCGAACCAGGGGAGCGGGCAATCAGCCCCAGCATTTT. Translated, it gives CASRTRGAGNQPQHF.

The J gene is TRBJ2-7, the V gene TRBV24-1; D perhaps matches TRBD2 (6 bases). The CDR3 has 14 residues. V was cut by 5 bases and J by 5 bases, with 15 bases left in between. CDR1 is KGHDR, CDR2 SFDVKD, per germline. CDR3 protein: CATSAGGSVHEQYF. CDR3 bases: TGTGCCACCAGTGCAGGAGGGTCCGTGCACGAGCAGTACTTC.

This clone was seen once. This rearrangement joins TRBV7-8 to TRBJ2-1; a weak D match, TRBD2 (5 bases). Deletions cut 2 bases from V and 8 bases from J, with 10 bases between. The CDR3 contains 13 residues. The germline V gene has CDR1 SGHVS and CDR2 FQNEAQ. The CDR3 region has the DNA TGTGCCAGCAGCTTAACTAGAGGGTATGAGCAGTTCTTC. Translation: CASSLTRGYEQFF.

This clone was seen more than once but under ten times. The rearrangement joins TRBV5-4 to TRBJ2-5; TRBD1 agrees at 12 bases. The V segment lost 4 bases and the J segment 5 bases; nucleotides outside the gene matches: 12. Germline V gene data show CDR1 as SGHNT and CDR2 as YYREEE (reference sequence). This CDR3 is 17 amino acids long. Here the CDR3 reads CASSPGTGGAQVETQYF. DNA for the CDR3: TGTGCCAGCAGCCCCGGGACAGGGGGCGCTCAGGTGGAGACCCAGTACTTC.

The chain is built from TRBV7-6 and TRBJ1-4; maybe TRBD1 (5 bases). The CDR3 extends over 12 amino acids. V lost 8 bases and J 7 bases, leaving 11 bases between the germline ends. Germline CDR1 SGHVS, CDR2 FNYEAQ. Here the CDR3 DNA reads TGTGCCAGCGGGATCGGGGGTGAAAAACTGTTTTTT. Translated, it gives CASGIGGEKLFF.

The chain has TRBV25-1 and TRBJ1-2; a possible D gene is TRBD1 (6 bases). Germline assignment: CDR1 MGHDK and CDR2 SYGVNS. This CDR3 comprises 15 residues. Trimming stripped 4 bases from V and 0 bases from J, with 12 bases between. The CDR3 loop reads CASSGRDTSNYGYTF. Written as DNA, the CDR3 is TGTGCCAGCAGTGGAAGGGACACCTCTAACTATGGCTACACCTTC.

The chain has TRBV28 and TRBJ1-2; no definite D call. With 5 bases removed from V and 8 bases from J, the gap between germline ends came to 15 bases. CDR1 and CDR2 from the germline V gene are MDHEN and SYDVKM. CDR3 length: 13 residues. The CDR3: CASSTQPAAGYTF. The CDR3 DNA follows: TGTGCCAGCAGTACCCAACCCGCGGCCGGCTACACCTTC.

In its sample, this clone was seen a few times. This CDR3 is CASSLAGANTGELFF. The CDR3 region has the DNA TGTGCCAGCAGTCTAGCGGGAGCGAACACCGGGGAGCTGTTTTTT. The chain recombines TRBV6-5 with TRBJ2-2; 10 bases are a match to TRBD2. The CDR3 spans 15 residues. The germline CDR1 and CDR2 sequences are MNHEY and SVGAGI. The trim removed 5 bases at V and 0 bases at J, leaving 0 bases unmatched.

The V gene is TRBV27, the J gene TRBJ2-3, with TRBD1 matching over 10 bases. Per germline, CDR1 MNHEY and CDR2 SMNVEV (reference sequence). CDR3 size: 16 residues. J gave up 6 bases and V 4 bases, and 10 bases lay outside the gene matches. CDR3 protein: CASSSWTGGKEDTQYF. In nucleotides, the CDR3 is TGTGCCAGCAGTTCATGGACAGGGGGAAAAGAGGATACGCAGTATTTT.

The chain combines TRBV25-1 with TRBJ2-5; 14 positions match TRBD2. The length of the CDR3 is 17 residues. Germline V CDR1 and CDR2: MGHDK, SYGVNS. Trimming took 5 bases from V and 1 from J; bases not matched to a gene: 6. The CDR3 nucleotides read TGTGCCAGCAGTAGGACTAGCGGGGGGATAACCCAAGAGACCCAGTACTTC. It is translated as CASSRTSGGITQETQYF.

This chain uses TRBV7-8 with TRBJ2-1; tentatively, D is TRBD2 (6 bases). V was trimmed by 5 bases and J by 6 bases, leaving 14 bases between them. Per the germline V gene, CDR1 is SGHVS and CDR2 is FQNEAQ. The CDR3 runs to 14 residues. DNA for the CDR3: TGTGCCAGCAGCCGGGAGTTTGTAGGCAATGAGCAGTTCTTC. It encodes CASSREFVGNEQFF.

V usage is TRBV11-2 and J usage is TRBJ1-2, with 11 bases matching TRBD1. The trim removed 0 bases at V and 4 bases at J, leaving 1 base unmatched. The CDR3 spans 15 residues. Germline V gene lookup returns CDR1 SGHAT and CDR2 FQNNGV. CDR3 in amino acids: CASSLDGTGGYGYTF. CDR3 sequence (DNA): TGTGCCAGCAGCTTAGATGGGACAGGGGGCTATGGCTACACCTTC. The whole variable domain, remainder taken from reference TRBV11-2 and TRBJ1-2, is EAGVAQSPRYKIIEKRQSVAFWCNPISGHATLYWYQQILGQGPKLLIQFQNNGVVDDSQLPKDRFSAERLKGVDSTLKIQPAKLEDSAVYLCASSLDGTGGYGYTFGSGTRLTVV.

This rearrangement joins TRBV19 to TRBJ2-1, with 8 bases that match TRBD2. Germline-derived CDR1 and CDR2 are LNHDA and SQIVND (reference sequence). Trimming took 4 bases from V and 12 from J; bases not matched to a gene: 14. CDR3 length: 15 residues. Here the CDR3 reads CASSTSQRGPSGQFF. In DNA form, the CDR3 reads TGTGCCAGTAGTACCTCCCAGCGGGGGCCCTCTGGGCAGTTCTTC.

The CDR3 reads CASSQDRAGAYEQFF. In DNA, the CDR3 is TGCGCCAGCAGCCAAGATAGAGCGGGAGCGTACGAGCAGTTCTTC. The chain recombines TRBV4-1 with TRBJ2-1, with 8 positions matching TRBD2. Germline CDR1 MGHRA, CDR2 YSYEKL. J lost 10 bases, V lost 0 bases, and 8 bases had no gene match. CDR3 size: 15 residues.

This chain links TRBV10-2 with TRBJ1-4, with unresolved D. The CDR3 contains 17 residues. Trimming took 4 bases from V and 4 from J, leaving 19 bases between them. Germline CDR1 reads WSHSY; CDR2 reads SAAADI. CDR3 nucleotide sequence: TGCGCCAGCAGTGGCCTTGGGCAAAAGGAGGATAATGAAAAACTGTTTTTT. Translation gives CASSGLGQKEDNEKLFF.

This clone was counted only a few times. V is TRBV2 and J is TRBJ1-6; the D is unclear. The CDR3 sequence is 15 residues long. V gave up 6 bases and J gave up 1 base, with 10 bases separating them. Germline V gene data show CDR1 as SNHLY and CDR2 as FYNNEI. The CDR3 nucleotides read TGTGCCAGCAGAGTGGAGTCGTCCTATAATTCACCCCTCCACTTT. Protein sequence: CASRVESSYNSPLHF. Supplemented by reference TRBV2 and TRBJ1-6, the full variable domain reads EPEVTQTPSHQVTQMGQEVILRCVPISNHLYFYWYRQILGQKVEFLVSFYNNEISEKSEIFDDQFSVERPDGSNFTLKIRSTKLEDSAMYFCASRVESSYNSPLHFGNGTRLTVT.

The gene calls are TRBV5-5 and TRBJ2-7; D remains unclear. Trimming took 4 bases from V and 0 from J, leaving 8 bases between them. The CDR3 sequence is 13 residues long. Germline CDR1 is SGHKS and CDR2 is YYEKEE (reference sequence). In nucleotides, the CDR3 is TGTGCCAGCAGCCGCAAGAGCTCCTACGAGCAGTACTTC. Protein product: CASSRKSSYEQYF.